The 5 T cell receptor beta chains listed next were all sequenced from one sample in a study of PD-1 blockade in classical Hodgkin lymphoma. Brentuximab vedotin exposure varied, and every patient relapsed after autologous stem cell transplantation. TCRdb keeps only in-frame clones here, not all; method: immunoSEQ multiplex PCR. The profile shows tens of thousands of clones, 90% of them singletons. The source was peripheral blood mononuclear cells (PBMCs), collected at baseline. The source is a human donor with classical Hodgkin lymphoma.

The rearrangement links TRBV5-1 to TRBJ1-1; 7 positions agree with TRBD1. The CDR3 extends over 16 amino acids. V shed 4 bases and J 1 base; nucleotides not matched to a gene: 10. Per the germline V gene, CDR1 is SGHRS and CDR2 is YFSETQ. The CDR3 reads CASSRKFTGANTEAFF. CDR3 nucleotide sequence: TGCGCCAGCAGCCGGAAGTTCACAGGGGCGAACACTGAAGCTTTCTTT.

CDR3 sequence reads: CASSLDGSAYEQYF. CDR3 DNA sequence: TGTGCCAGCAGTTTAGACGGGAGTGCCTACGAGCAGTACTTC. The V call is TRBV28, the J call TRBJ2-7; a weak D match, TRBD2 (6 bases). CDR1 MDHEN and CDR2 SYDVKM come from the germline V gene. This CDR3 contains 14 residues. Between the trimmed V and J ends, which lost 2 bases and 2 bases, there was a span of 10 bases.

In this sample, this clone turned up a few times. At one end the junction does not follow the germline gene, possibly because of a read error. This sequence joins TRBV7-7 and TRBJ2-7; D uncertain. The CDR3 sequence is 15 residues long. Germline V gives CDR1 SSHAT, CDR2 FNYEAQ (reference sequence). The CDR3 DNA follows: TGTGCTAGCAGCTTAAGTCCGGATCACTCCTACGAGCAGTACTTC. It translates to CASSLSPDHSYEQYF. The full variable domain, its missing parts supplied by reference TRBV7-7 and TRBJ2-7, is GAGVSQSPRYKVTKRGQDVTLRCDPISSHATLYWYQQALGQGPEFLTYFNYEAQPDKSGLPSDRFSAERPEGSISTLTIQRTEQRDSAMYRCASSLSPDHSYEQYFGPGTRLTVT.

The chain employs TRBV7-6 and TRBJ2-3, with D possibly TRBD2 on 6 matching bases. The CDR3 is 15 residues long. V was shortened by 3 bases and J by 4 bases, with 14 bases between the two germline ends. Germline CDR1 and CDR2: SGHVS and FNYEAQ. The CDR3 DNA follows: TGTGCCAGCAGCTTTGGCGGCGGAGGGGCAGATACGCAGTATTTT. Translation: CASSFGGGGADTQYF. Full variable domain (missing parts from reference TRBV7-6 and TRBJ2-3): GAGVSQSPRYKVTKRGQDVALRCDPISGHVSLYWYRQALGQGPEFLTYFNYEAQQDKSGLPNDRFSAERPEGSISTLTIQRTEQRDSAMYRCASSFGGGGADTQYFGPGTRLTVL.

The chain couples TRBV7-2 to TRBJ2-1, with TRBD2 matching 8 bases. The CDR3 has 13 amino acids. Per the germline V gene, CDR1 is SGHTA and CDR2 is FQGNSA. V was clipped by 5 bases and J by 10 bases; unmatched bases: 7. The CDR3 DNA follows: TGTGCCAGCAGCCGAGGCCGCGGGGGGGAGCAGTTCTTC. As protein: CASSRGRGGEQFF.